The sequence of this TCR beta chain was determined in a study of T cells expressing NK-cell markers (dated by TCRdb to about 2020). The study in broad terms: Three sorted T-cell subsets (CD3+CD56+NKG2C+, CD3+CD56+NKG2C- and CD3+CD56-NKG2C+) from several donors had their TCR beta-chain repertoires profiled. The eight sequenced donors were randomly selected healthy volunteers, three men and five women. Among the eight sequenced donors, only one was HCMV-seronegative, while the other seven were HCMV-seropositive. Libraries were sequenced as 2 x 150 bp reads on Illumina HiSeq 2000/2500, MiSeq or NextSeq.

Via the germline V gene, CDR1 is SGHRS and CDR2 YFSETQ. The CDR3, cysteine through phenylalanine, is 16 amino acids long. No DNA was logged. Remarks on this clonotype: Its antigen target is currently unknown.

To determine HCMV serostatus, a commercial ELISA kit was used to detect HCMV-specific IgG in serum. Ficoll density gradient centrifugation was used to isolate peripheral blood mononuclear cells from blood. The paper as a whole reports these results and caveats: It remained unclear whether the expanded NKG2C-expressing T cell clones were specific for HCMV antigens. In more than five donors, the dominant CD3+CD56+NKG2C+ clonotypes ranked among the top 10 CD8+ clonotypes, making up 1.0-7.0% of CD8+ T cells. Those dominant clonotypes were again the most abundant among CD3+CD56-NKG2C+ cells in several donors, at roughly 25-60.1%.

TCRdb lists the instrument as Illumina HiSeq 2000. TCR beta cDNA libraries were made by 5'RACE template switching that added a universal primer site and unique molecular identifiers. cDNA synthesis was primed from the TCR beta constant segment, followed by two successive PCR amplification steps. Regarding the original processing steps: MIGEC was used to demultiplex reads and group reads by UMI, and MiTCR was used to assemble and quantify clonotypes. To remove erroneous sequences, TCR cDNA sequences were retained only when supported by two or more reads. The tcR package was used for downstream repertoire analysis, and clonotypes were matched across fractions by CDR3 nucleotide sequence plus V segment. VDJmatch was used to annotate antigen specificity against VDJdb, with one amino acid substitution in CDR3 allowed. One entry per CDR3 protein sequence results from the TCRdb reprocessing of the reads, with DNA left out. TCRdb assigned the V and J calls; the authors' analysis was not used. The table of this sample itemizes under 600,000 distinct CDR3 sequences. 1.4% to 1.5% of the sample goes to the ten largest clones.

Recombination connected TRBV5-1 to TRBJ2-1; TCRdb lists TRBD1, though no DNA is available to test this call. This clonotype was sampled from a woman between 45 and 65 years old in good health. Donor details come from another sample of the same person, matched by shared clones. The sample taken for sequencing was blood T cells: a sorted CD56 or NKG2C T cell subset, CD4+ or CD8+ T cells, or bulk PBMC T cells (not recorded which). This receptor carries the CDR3 CASSTRVAPKGDEQFF.